Reported below is one T cell receptor beta chain. Its antigen remains unidentified. Donors were healthy HIV-negative adults without recently reported acute infections or vaccinations. This sample was taken from a study of shared clonotypes between healthy human individuals. Findings and caveats of the study: Naive CD4 clonotypes were shared across a handful of donors at around 5%.

This CDR3 region has 15 residues. Germline V gives CDR1 SGHAT, CDR2 FQDESV (reference sequence). V was clipped by 5 bases and J by 8 bases; unmatched bases: 11. Deep was the level used in running the assay. About 30,000 T cell genomes (approximately 0.2 ug DNA) went into each sorted-subset replicate. Profiled with immunoSEQ multiplex PCR; TCRdb holds only in-frame clones, not every one. This sample has 600,000 to 800,000 clones, with approximately 77% found just once. The J gene is TRBJ2-1, the V gene TRBV11-1; TRBD2 aligns across 8 bases. Sequenced material: memory CD4+ T cells sorted from blood. Subset specified: CD45RA-negative fraction. The receptor's source is a woman in her thirties in good health. The CDR3, as DNA: TGTGCCAGCAGCAAACGACTAGCGAGAGTCCATGAGCAGTTCTTC. Protein: CASSKRLARVHEQFF.